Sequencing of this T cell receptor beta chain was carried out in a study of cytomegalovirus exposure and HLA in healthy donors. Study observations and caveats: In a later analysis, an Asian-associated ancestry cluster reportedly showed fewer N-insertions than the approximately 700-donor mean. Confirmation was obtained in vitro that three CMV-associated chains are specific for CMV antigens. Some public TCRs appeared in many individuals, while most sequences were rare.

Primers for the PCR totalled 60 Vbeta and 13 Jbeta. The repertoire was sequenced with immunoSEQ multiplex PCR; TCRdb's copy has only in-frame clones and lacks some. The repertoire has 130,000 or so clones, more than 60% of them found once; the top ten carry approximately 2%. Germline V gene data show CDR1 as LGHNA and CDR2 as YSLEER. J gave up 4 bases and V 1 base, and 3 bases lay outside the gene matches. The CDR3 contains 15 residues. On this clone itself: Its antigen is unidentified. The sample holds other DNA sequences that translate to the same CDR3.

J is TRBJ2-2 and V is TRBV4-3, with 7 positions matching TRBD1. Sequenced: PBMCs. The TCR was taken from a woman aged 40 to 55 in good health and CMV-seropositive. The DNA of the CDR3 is TGCGCCAGCAGCCAAGGACAGGGCGGCACCGGGGAGCTGTTTTTT. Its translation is CASSQGQGGTGELFF.